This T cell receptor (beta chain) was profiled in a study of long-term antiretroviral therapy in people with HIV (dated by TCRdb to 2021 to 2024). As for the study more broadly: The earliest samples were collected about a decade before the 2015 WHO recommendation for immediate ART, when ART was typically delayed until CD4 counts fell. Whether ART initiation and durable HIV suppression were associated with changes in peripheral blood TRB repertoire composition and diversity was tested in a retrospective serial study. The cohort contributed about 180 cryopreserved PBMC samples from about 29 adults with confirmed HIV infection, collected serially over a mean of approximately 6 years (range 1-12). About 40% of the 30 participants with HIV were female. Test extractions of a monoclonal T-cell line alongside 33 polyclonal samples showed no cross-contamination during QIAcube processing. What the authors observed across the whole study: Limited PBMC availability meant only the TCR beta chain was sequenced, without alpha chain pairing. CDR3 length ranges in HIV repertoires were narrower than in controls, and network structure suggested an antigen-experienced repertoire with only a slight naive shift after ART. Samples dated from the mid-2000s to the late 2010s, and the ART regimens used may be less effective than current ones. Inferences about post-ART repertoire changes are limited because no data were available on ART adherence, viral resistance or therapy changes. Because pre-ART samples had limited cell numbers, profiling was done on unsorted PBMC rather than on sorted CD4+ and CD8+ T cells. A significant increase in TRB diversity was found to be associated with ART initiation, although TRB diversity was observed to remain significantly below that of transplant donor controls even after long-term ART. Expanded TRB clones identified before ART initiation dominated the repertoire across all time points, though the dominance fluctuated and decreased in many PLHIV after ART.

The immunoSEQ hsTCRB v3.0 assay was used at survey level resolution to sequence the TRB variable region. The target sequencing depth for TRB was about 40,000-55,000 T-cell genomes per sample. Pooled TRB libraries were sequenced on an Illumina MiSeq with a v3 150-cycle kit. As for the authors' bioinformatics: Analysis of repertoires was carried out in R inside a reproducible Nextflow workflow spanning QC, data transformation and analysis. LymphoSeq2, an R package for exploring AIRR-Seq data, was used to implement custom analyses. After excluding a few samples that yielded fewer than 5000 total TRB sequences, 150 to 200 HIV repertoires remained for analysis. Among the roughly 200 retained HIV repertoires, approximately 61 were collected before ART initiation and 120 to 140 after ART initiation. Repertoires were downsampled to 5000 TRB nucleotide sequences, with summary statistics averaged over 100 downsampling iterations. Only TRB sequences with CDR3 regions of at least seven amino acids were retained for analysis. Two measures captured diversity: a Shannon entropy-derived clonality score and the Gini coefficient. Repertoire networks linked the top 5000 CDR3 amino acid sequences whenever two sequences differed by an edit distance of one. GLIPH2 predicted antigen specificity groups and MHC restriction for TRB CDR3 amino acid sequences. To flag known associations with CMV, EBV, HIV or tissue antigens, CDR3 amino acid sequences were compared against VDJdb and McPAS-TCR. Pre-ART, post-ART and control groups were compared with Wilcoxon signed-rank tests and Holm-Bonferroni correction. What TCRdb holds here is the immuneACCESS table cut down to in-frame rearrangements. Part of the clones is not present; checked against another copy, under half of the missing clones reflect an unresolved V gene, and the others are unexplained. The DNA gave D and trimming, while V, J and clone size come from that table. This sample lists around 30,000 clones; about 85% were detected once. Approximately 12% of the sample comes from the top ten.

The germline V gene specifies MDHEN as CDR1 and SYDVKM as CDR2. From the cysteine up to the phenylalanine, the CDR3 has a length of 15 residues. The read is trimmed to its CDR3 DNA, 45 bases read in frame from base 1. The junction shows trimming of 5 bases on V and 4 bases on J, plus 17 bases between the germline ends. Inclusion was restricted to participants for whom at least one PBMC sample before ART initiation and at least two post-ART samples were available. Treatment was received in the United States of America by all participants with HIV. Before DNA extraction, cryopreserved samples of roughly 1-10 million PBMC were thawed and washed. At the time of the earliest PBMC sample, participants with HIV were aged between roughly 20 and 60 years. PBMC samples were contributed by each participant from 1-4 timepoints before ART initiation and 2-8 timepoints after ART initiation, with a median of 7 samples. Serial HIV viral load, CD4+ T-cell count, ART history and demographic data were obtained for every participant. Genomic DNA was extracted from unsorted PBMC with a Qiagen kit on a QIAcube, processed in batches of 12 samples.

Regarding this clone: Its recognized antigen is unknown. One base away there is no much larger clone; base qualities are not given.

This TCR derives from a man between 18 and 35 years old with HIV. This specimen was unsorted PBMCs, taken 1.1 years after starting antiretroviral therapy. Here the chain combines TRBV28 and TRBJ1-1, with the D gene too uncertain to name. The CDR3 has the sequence CASSPSGRWFTEAFF. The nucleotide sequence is TGTGCCAGCAGTCCATCTGGGAGGTGGTTCACTGAAGCTTTCTTT.